Shown below are 29 T cell receptor beta chains from a single sample sequenced in a study of blood T cells in healthy people across ages. The second PCR ran roughly 7 to 11 cycles with a sample-barcoded 5' primer and J-beta primers. TCRdb re-derived calls from the 5' RACE reads in MiXCR, one entry per CDR3 protein. The table shows just over 800,000 distinct CDR3 sequences, with 60% to 80% occurring only once. Sequences were obtained from blood. Receptors were obtained from a man between 25 and 39 years old in good health.

The table lists this clonotype with a few counts. The gene calls are TRBV4-3 and TRBJ2-7; no clear D. Germline values: CDR1 LGHNA, CDR2 YSLEER. Trimming removed 4 bases at V and 2 bases at J, with 12 bases between. The CDR3 consists of 14 residues. The chain's CDR3 is CASSPAPTTYEQYF. The CDR3 bases are TGCGCCAGCAGCCCAGCCCCCACCACCTACGAGCAGTACTTC.

This clonotype appeared a single time. This chain's CDR3 is CSAQGSGRYSNQPQHF. DNA of the CDR3: TGCAGTGCTCAGGGATCCGGTCGTTATAGCAATCAGCCCCAGCATTTT. The chain couples TRBV20-1 to TRBJ1-5, with a possible D match to TRBD1 (5 bases). This CDR3 contains 16 residues. V was trimmed by 5 bases and J by 0 bases, leaving 17 bases between them. Germline V CDR1 and CDR2: DFQATT, SNEGSKA (reference sequence).

The chain combines TRBV11-2 with TRBJ2-4; D is perhaps TRBD2 (5 bases). The J call may be incorrect, as the DNA end agrees better with TRBJ2-7. The CDR3 consists of 15 residues. Looked up from germline, CDR1 is SGHAT and CDR2 is FQNNGV. The DNA for the CDR3 is TGTGCCAGCAGCTTAGATCACGGGGAGCGGTACGAGCAGTACTTC. It specifies CASSLDHGERYEQYF.

This chain uses TRBV4-3 with TRBJ2-5, with TRBD2 identical over 8 bases. CDR1 LGHNA and CDR2 YSLEER come from the germline V gene. The CDR3 covers 16 residues. Germline trimming cut 1 base from V and 5 bases from J; bases unmatched to any gene: 9. As DNA, the CDR3 is TGCGCCAGCAGCCAAGGGGTCGGGGGGGCCCGGGAGACCCAGTACTTC. It specifies CASSQGVGGARETQYF.

The J gene is TRBJ2-1, the V gene TRBV25-1; 10 nucleotides match TRBD2. In germline, CDR1 is MGHDK, CDR2 SYGVNS. V trimming: 1 base; J trimming: 5 bases; junction bases outside the gene matches: 2. This CDR3 comprises 15 residues. CDR3 nucleotide sequence: TGTGCCAGCAGTGAATCGCTAGCGGGGGACAATGAGCAGTTCTTC. Translation gives CASSESLAGDNEQFF.

This rearrangement joins TRBV6-1 to TRBJ2-6; tentatively, D is TRBD1 (6 bases). The V gene lost 5 bases and the J gene lost 0 bases, with 14 bases spanning the gap. Per germline, CDR1 MNHNS and CDR2 SASEGT. This CDR3 has 17 amino acids. DNA for the CDR3: TGTGCCAGCAGTCGACAGGCCGTCTTCTCTGGGGCCAACGTCCTGACTTTC. Translating gives CASSRQAVFSGANVLTF.

This chain joins TRBV5-6 and TRBJ2-5; 9 bases line up with TRBD2. Germline CDR1 SGHDT, CDR2 YYEEEE. This CDR3 has 16 amino acids. The V segment lost 0 bases and the J segment 0 bases; nucleotides outside the gene matches: 3. The CDR3 region is CASSLGVAGDQETQYF. CDR3 DNA: TGTGCCAGCAGCTTGGGGGTAGCGGGGGACCAAGAGACCCAGTACTTC.

The chain uses TRBV4-3 and TRBJ1-6; TRBD1 matches 8 bases. CDR3 length: 18 amino acids. V lost 0 bases to trimming and J lost 9 bases; unmatched junction nucleotides: 13. Germline V lookup: CDR1 LGHNA, CDR2 YSLEER. CDR3 in amino acids: CASSQEGGARGRSSPLHF. The DNA of the CDR3 is TGCGCCAGCAGCCAAGAAGGGGGTGCCAGGGGGCGCAGTTCACCCCTCCACTTT.

This clonotype was seen many times. This chain uses TRBV20-1 with TRBJ2-5, with 8 bases aligning to TRBD2. This CDR3 is built from 13 residues. J was trimmed by 4 bases and V by 4 bases; bases with no gene match: 5. CDR1 is DFQATT and CDR2 is SNEGSKA in the germline V gene (reference sequence). The CDR3: CSAKSGGSETQYF. Written as DNA, the CDR3 is TGCAGTGCTAAGAGCGGGGGATCAGAGACCCAGTACTTC.

This chain uses TRBV2 with TRBJ1-5; the D is unclear. V lost 7 bases and J lost 4, with 14 bases in between. CDR1 is SNHLY, CDR2 FYNNEI, per germline. The CDR3 totals 14 residues. The CDR3 DNA reads as TGTGCCAGCAACCCCAATGGGTTGAATCAGCCCCAGCATTTT. Amino acid sequence: CASNPNGLNQPQHF. Combining the CDR3 with reference TRBV2 and TRBJ1-5 gives the whole variable domain EPEVTQTPSHQVTQMGQEVILRCVPISNHLYFYWYRQILGQKVEFLVSFYNNEISEKSEIFDDQFSVERPDGSNFTLKIRSTKLEDSAMYFCASNPNGLNQPQHFGDGTRLSIL.

The rearrangement links TRBV5-1 to TRBJ2-1; 7 nucleotides agree with TRBD2. V dropped 1 base and J dropped 4; count of bases not matched to a gene: 2. This CDR3 region has 14 residues. Looked up from germline, CDR1 is SGHRS and CDR2 is YFSETQ. The CDR3 protein is CASSLSGVYNEQFF. The CDR3 DNA reads as TGCGCCAGCAGCTTGAGCGGGGTATACAATGAGCAGTTCTTC.

The genes are TRBV27 and TRBJ2-5; 7 nucleotides match TRBD1. The last part of the DNA fits TRBJ2-7 better; the J call may be wrong. The germline V gene has CDR1 MNHEY and CDR2 SMNVEV (reference sequence). The CDR3 covers 13 residues. CDR3 DNA: TGTGCCAGCAGTTTACTGGGACAGAACGAGCAGTACTTC. It is translated as CASSLLGQNEQYF.

This chain uses TRBV28 with TRBJ2-1; 11 bases agree with TRBD2. This CDR3 is 21 amino acids long. V was pared by 5 bases and J by 2 bases, with 20 bases of the junction left unmatched. CDR1 and CDR2 from the germline V gene are MDHEN and SYDVKM. This chain's CDR3 is CASSRLIGTSGPRAPYNEQFF. CDR3 coding DNA: TGTGCCAGCAGTCGCTTGATTGGGACTAGCGGTCCCAGGGCACCCTACAATGAGCAGTTCTTC.

The chain links TRBV7-2 to TRBJ2-3; weak D call: TRBD2 (5 bases). The germline V gene has CDR1 SGHTA and CDR2 FQGNSA. The CDR3 consists of 16 residues. Trimming pared 5 bases from V and 0 bases from J, leaving 15 bases between. CDR3 region: CASSLTGVSSTDTQYF. The CDR3 DNA follows: TGTGCCAGCAGCCTAACCGGGGTTTCTAGCACAGATACGCAGTATTTT.

The CDR3 nucleotides are TGCAGCGTTTTATACGGACCTAATCAGCCCCAGCATTTT. Translated: CSVLYGPNQPQHF. J is TRBJ1-5 and V is TRBV29-1; unclear D gene. This CDR3 has 13 amino acids. The germline V and J ends were trimmed by 5 bases and 4 bases, with 12 bases remaining between them. CDR1 and CDR2 (germline): SQVTM, ANQGSEA.

This chain joins TRBV18 and TRBJ2-2, with D perhaps matching TRBD1 (5 bases). The V gene's germline CDR1 is KGHSH and CDR2 LQKENI. The CDR3 length is 15 residues. V dropped 10 bases and J dropped 0 bases, with 15 bases sitting between them. CDR3 in DNA: TGTGCCACACCAGTGGGGCAGCCGAACACCGGGGAGCTGTTTTTT. This translates into CATPVGQPNTGELFF.

The chain is built from TRBV9 and TRBJ1-2, with 7 positions matching TRBD1. Germline values: CDR1 SGDLS, CDR2 YYNGEE. This CDR3 region has 15 residues. V shed 0 bases, J shed 3 bases, and the junction held 5 bases outside the gene matches. Here the CDR3 DNA reads TGTGCCAGCAGCGTAGCTACGGGGACAGACTATGGCTACACCTTC. As protein: CASSVATGTDYGYTF.

This clonotype was found once. The chain carries TRBV4-3 and TRBJ2-1; maybe TRBD2 (5 bases). The CDR3 length is 17 residues. V dropped 0 bases and J dropped 0 bases, with 12 bases sitting between them. Germline CDR1 LGHNA, CDR2 YSLEER. The CDR3 reads CASSQDPPGLSYNEQFF. The CDR3 nucleotides read TGCGCCAGCAGCCAAGATCCTCCCGGACTCTCCTACAATGAGCAGTTCTTC.

This chain connects TRBV12-3 or TRBV12-4 to TRBJ2-1; weak D call: TRBD2 (6 bases). CDR3 length equals 13 residues. Trimming stripped 7 bases from V and 4 bases from J, with 11 bases between. The CDR3 region has the DNA TGTGCCAGCACTGAGGGACTTTACAATGAGCAGTTCTTC. It translates to CASTEGLYNEQFF.

J is TRBJ2-1 and V is TRBV7-2; D is perhaps TRBD1 (6 bases). Germline CDR1 reads SGHTA; CDR2 reads FQGNSA. V was trimmed by 1 base and J by 10 bases, leaving 14 bases between them. This CDR3 is 14 amino acids long. The CDR3 region has the DNA TGTGCCAGCAGCTTAGGACAGGCCGCCGCCGAGCAGTTCTTC. This encodes CASSLGQAAAEQFF.

The V gene is TRBV30, the J gene TRBJ1-4; tentative D call: TRBD1 (5 bases). Germline V CDR1 and CDR2: GTSNPN, SVGIG (reference sequence). Trimming took off 3 bases at V and 0 bases at J, with 11 bases between the two ends. The CDR3 covers 15 residues. The CDR3 DNA reads as TGTGCCTGGAGCGCTGGACAAGCAACTAATGAAAAACTGTTTTTT. The encoded protein is CAWSAGQATNEKLFF.

J is TRBJ2-1 and V is TRBV20-1; possibly TRBD1 for D (6 bases). V was pared by 7 bases and J by 3 bases, with 16 bases between. The CDR3 is made up of 14 amino acids. Germline CDR1 reads DFQATT; CDR2 reads SNEGSKA (reference sequence). Written as DNA, the CDR3 is TGCAGTGTAAGCTCGGACAGCCTCTACAATGAGCAGTTCTTC. Protein product: CSVSSDSLYNEQFF.

This clonotype appeared a few times. V and J are TRBV7-8 and TRBJ2-7, with D perhaps TRBD2 (7 bases). Germline assignment: CDR1 SGHVS and CDR2 FQNEAQ. V was trimmed by 6 bases and J by 5 bases, leaving 8 bases between them. This CDR3 comprises 11 residues. The DNA of the CDR3 is TGTGCCAGCAGGGGGGGGCACGAGCAGTACTTC. This encodes CASRGGHEQYF.

This clonotype appeared a few times. V gene TRBV20-1 combines with J gene TRBJ2-1; TRBD2 matches 8 bases. V shed 1 base, J shed 5 bases, and the junction held 4 bases outside the gene matches. Germline V gene sequence: CDR1 DFQATT, CDR2 SNEGSKA (reference sequence). This CDR3 is 14 amino acids long. This chain's CDR3 is CSARAGGIDNEQFF. DNA of the CDR3: TGCAGTGCTAGAGCGGGGGGGATCGACAATGAGCAGTTCTTC.

The chain joins TRBV9 to TRBJ2-7; D not resolved. Germline V CDR1 and CDR2: SGDLS, YYNGEE. The length of the CDR3 is 15 residues. Trimming cost V 1 base and J 7 bases, with 18 bases left between them. The CDR3 protein is CASSVQTPSSNEQYF. The CDR3 DNA reads as TGTGCCAGCAGCGTACAGACCCCCTCCTCCAATGAGCAGTACTTC.

This clonotype showed up just a few times. The chain uses TRBV4-2 and TRBJ1-2; D might be TRBD1 (6 bases). Germline V gene lookup returns CDR1 LGHNA and CDR2 YNFKEQ. The CDR3 is 13 residues long. The V end lost 3 bases, the J end lost 7 bases, and 12 bases lay between the germline ends. Written as DNA, the CDR3 is TGTGCCAGCAGCCAGGGGGCTATATCTGGCTACACCTTC. It yields the protein CASSQGAISGYTF.

CDR3 region: CAIRSPETYEQYF. For the CDR3, the DNA is TGTGCCATCAGATCACCAGAGACCTACGAGCAGTACTTC. The J gene is TRBJ2-7, the V gene TRBV10-3; D gene unclear. Germline V lookup: CDR1 ENHRY, CDR2 SYGVKD. The V and J ends lost 6 bases and 2 bases respectively, with 11 bases between them. The CDR3 runs to 13 residues.

The V and J genes are TRBV5-1 and TRBJ2-5, with D perhaps matching TRBD2 (6 bases). Germline V gene data show CDR1 as SGHRS and CDR2 as YFSETQ. V was clipped by 2 bases and J by 1 base, with 12 bases between them. This CDR3 comprises 15 residues. CDR3 in amino acids: CASSFNGGSQETQYF. CDR3 sequence (DNA): TGCGCCAGCAGCTTTAACGGGGGTTCCCAAGAGACCCAGTACTTC.

The chain recombines TRBV27 with TRBJ2-5; 7 nucleotides match TRBD1. V lost 6 bases, J lost 4 bases, and 8 bases stayed unmatched. CDR1 and CDR2 (germline): MNHEY, SMNVEV (reference sequence). The CDR3 is 14 amino acids. The CDR3 protein is CASSTTGSVETQYF. The CDR3, as DNA: TGTGCCAGCAGCACGACAGGGTCGGTAGAGACCCAGTACTTC.